Presented here are 32 T cell receptor beta chains from one specimen sequenced in a study of blood T cell repertoires in COVID-19. TCRdb keeps only in-frame clones here, not all; method: immunoSEQ multiplex PCR. Of fewer than 350,000 clones in the sample, approximately 88% were seen once. The sample was peripheral blood. Receptors were obtained from a man aged 18 to 35 with active or convalescent COVID-19.

J is TRBJ2-1 and V is TRBV5-1; 9 nucleotides agree with TRBD2. The CDR3 has 16 amino acids. Germline V gene lookup returns CDR1 SGHRS and CDR2 YFSETQ. V shed 4 bases, J shed 6 bases, and the junction held 11 bases outside the gene matches. Written as DNA, the CDR3 is TGCGCCAGCAGCCCCAGGGTAGCGGGGGTCACCAATGAGCAGTTCTTC. This codes for CASSPRVAGVTNEQFF.

The V and J genes are TRBV6-6 and TRBJ2-7; D gene uncertain. Per germline, CDR1 MNHNY and CDR2 SVGAGI (reference sequence). Trimming removed 2 bases from V and 3 bases from J, with 17 bases in between. CDR3 length equals 16 residues. This CDR3 is CASSYDGGNPNYEQYF. The CDR3 coding sequence is TGTGCCAGCAGTTACGATGGCGGAAACCCTAACTACGAGCAGTACTTC.

CDR3 residues: CASSPLAGGKETQYF. In DNA form, the CDR3 reads TGTGCCAGCAGCCCCCTGGCGGGGGGGAAAGAGACCCAGTACTTC. The chain joins TRBV3-1 (or the pseudogene TRBV3-2) to TRBJ2-5; 9 bases are shared with TRBD2. This CDR3 is built from 15 residues. V dropped 4 bases and J dropped 3; count of bases not matched to a gene: 6. CDR1 is LGHDT and CDR2 is YNNKEL in the germline V gene (reference sequence).

V usage is TRBV7-3 and J usage is TRBJ2-2, with TRBD2 matching 13 bases. The ends lost 5 bases at V and 2 bases at J; junction bases unmatched: 8. Looked up from germline, CDR1 is SGHTA and CDR2 is FQGTGA. This CDR3 region has 18 residues. Written as DNA, the CDR3 is TGTGCCAGCAGCGCCTCGACTAGCGGGGGGTATAACACCGGGGAGCTGTTTTTT. Protein: CASSASTSGGYNTGELFF. The full variable domain, completed using reference TRBV7-3 and TRBJ2-2, is GAGVSQTPSNKVTEKGKYVELRCDPISGHTALYWYRQSLGQGPEFLIYFQGTGAADDSGLPNDRFFAVRPEGSVSTLKIQRTERGDSAVYLCASSASTSGGYNTGELFFGEGSRLTVL.

The rearrangement uses TRBV9 and TRBJ1-6; no clear D gene. V was clipped by 0 bases and J by 0 bases, with 7 bases between them. Looked up from germline, CDR1 is SGDLS and CDR2 is YYNGEE. The CDR3 is 16 amino acids. The CDR3 DNA reads TGTGCCAGCAGCGTAGGGGCGGGCTCCTATAATTCACCCCTCCACTTT. Translated: CASSVGAGSYNSPLHF.

The chain recombines TRBV5-1 with TRBJ1-4, with a possible D match to TRBD1 (6 bases). Germline V gene sequence: CDR1 SGHRS, CDR2 YFSETQ. The ends were cut back, 2 bases at V and 12 bases at J, with 8 bases in the middle. This CDR3 has 11 residues. The CDR3 spells CASSFAGELFF. For the CDR3, the DNA is TGCGCCAGCAGCTTCGCAGGGGAACTGTTTTTT.

The chain is built from TRBV7-9 and TRBJ1-6, with 9 bases matching TRBD1. The CDR3 is 15 residues long. Germline V gene sequence: CDR1 SEHNR, CDR2 FQNEAQ (reference sequence). Losses at the gene ends were 5 bases for V and 5 bases for J; bases not matched to a gene: 4. CDR3 in DNA: TGTGCCAGCAGCCCAGGACAGGGGAATAATTCACCCCTCCACTTT. Its translation is CASSPGQGNNSPLHF.

This clone turned up a few times. This sequence joins TRBV7-2 and TRBJ1-2; possibly TRBD1 for D (6 bases). CDR3 length equals 14 residues. The V and J ends lost 5 bases and 5 bases respectively, with 15 bases between them. Germline V gene lookup returns CDR1 SGHTA and CDR2 FQGNSA. In DNA form, the CDR3 reads TGTGCCAGCAGCGACACAGGGTTCCGGTATGGCTACACCTTC. Its translation: CASSDTGFRYGYTF.

V usage is TRBV4-3 and J usage is TRBJ1-3, with 8 bases that match TRBD1. The CDR3 runs 15 residues. Germline lookup yields CDR1 LGHNA and CDR2 YSLEER. The J segment lost 2 bases and the V segment lost 0 bases, leaving 0 bases of the junction unmatched. The CDR3 nucleotides read TGCGCCAGCAGCCAAGACAGGGGGCCTGGAAACACCATATATTTT. Translated, it gives CASSQDRGPGNTIYF.

Regarding this clone: One junction end does not reproduce the germline sequence, and a read error may be involved. The V call is TRBV5-1, the J call TRBJ1-2, with 7 bases identical to TRBD1. The CDR3 contains 14 residues. The germline CDR1 and CDR2 sequences are SGHRS and YFSETQ. CDR3 bases: TGCGCCAGCAGCTCAGACAGGGAACCGTATGGTTACACCTTC. This gives the protein CASSSDREPYGYTF. Full variable domain (missing parts from reference TRBV5-1 and TRBJ1-2): KAGVTQTPRYLIKTRGQQVTLSCSPISGHRSVSWYQQTPGQGLQFLFEYFSETQRNKGNFPGRFSGRQFSNSRSEMNVSTLELGDSALYLCASSSDREPYGYTFGSGTRLTVV.

A few counts support this clone. This rearrangement joins TRBV12-3 or TRBV12-4 to TRBJ1-2, with a possible D match to TRBD1 (6 bases). There are 12 residues in the CDR3. Trimming shortened V by 4 bases and J by 14 bases, and 17 bases separated the two germline ends. CDR3 amino acids: CASSWDIRKGTF. CDR3 DNA: TGTGCCAGCAGTTGGGACATACGGAAGGGGACCTTC.

The chain has TRBV5-1 and TRBJ2-5; D may be TRBD1 (6 bases). V was shortened by 4 bases and J by 1 base, with 17 bases between the two germline ends. Germline V gene lookup returns CDR1 SGHRS and CDR2 YFSETQ. CDR3 length: 16 amino acids. CDR3 bases: TGCGCCAGCAGCCCCGTGGGGGCCTTTTCCCAAGAGACCCAGTACTTC. Protein: CASSPVGAFSQETQYF. The full variable domain, in which reference TRBV5-1 and TRBJ2-5 provide the parts outside the CDR3, is KAGVTQTPRYLIKTRGQQVTLSCSPISGHRSVSWYQQTPGQGLQFLFEYFSETQRNKGNFPGRFSGRQFSNSRSEMNVSTLELGDSALYLCASSPVGAFSQETQYFGPGTRLLVL.

The CDR3, as DNA: TGTGCCAGCCGTCGGGCGGGACGTGGGTTCTCTGGAAACACCATATATTTT. It is translated as CASRRAGRGFSGNTIYF. This chain uses TRBV27 with TRBJ1-3, with D possibly TRBD1 on 5 matching bases. V gave up 8 bases and J gave up 0 bases, with 20 bases separating them. This CDR3 contains 17 residues. CDR1 and CDR2 (germline): MNHEY, SMNVEV (reference sequence).

The table lists this clone with a count of one. The chain carries TRBV18 and TRBJ2-5, with 11 bases aligning to TRBD2. The CDR3 runs 19 residues. CDR1 is KGHSH and CDR2 is LQKENI in the germline V gene. Trimming cost V 6 bases and J 5 bases; bases outside gene matches: 20. CDR3 DNA: TGTGCCAGCTCCAACTTACGAAGGAGAGCTAGCGGGGGGACCGAGACCCAGTACTTC. It is translated as CASSNLRRRASGGTETQYF.

This clone was seen just once. The chain uses TRBV18 and TRBJ2-3; possibly TRBD1 for D (6 bases). Germline V gene data show CDR1 as KGHSH and CDR2 as LQKENI. This CDR3 region has 17 residues. Between the trimmed V and J ends, which lost 5 bases and 3 bases, there was a span of 21 bases. The CDR3 DNA follows: TGTGCCAGCTCATTTACGACAGGATCAAGTCTAACAGATACGCAGTATTTT. Residues: CASSFTTGSSLTDTQYF.

The rearrangement links TRBV9 to TRBJ2-5; D perhaps matches TRBD2 (6 bases). CDR3 length: 14 amino acids. Germline CDR1 is SGDLS and CDR2 is YYNGEE. V lost 5 bases and J 4 bases, leaving 15 bases between the germline ends. CDR3 DNA: TGTGCCAGCAGTGGAGGGACCACCGCAGAGACCCAGTACTTC. Amino acid sequence: CASSGGTTAETQYF.

The chain has TRBV7-6 and TRBJ1-4; D remains ambiguous. Looked up from germline, CDR1 is SGHVS and CDR2 is FNYEAQ. The CDR3 sequence is 15 residues long. Between the trimmed V and J ends, which lost 1 base and 7 bases, there was a span of 13 bases. The CDR3 bases are TGTGCCAGCAGCTTAGATGGCGGAGAAGGTGAAAAACTGTTTTTT. Encoded protein: CASSLDGGEGEKLFF.

This clone was seen a single time. V is TRBV4-3 and J is TRBJ1-4; the D is unclear. The V and J ends lost 0 bases and 1 base respectively, with 6 bases between them. This CDR3 has 15 residues. Germline-derived CDR1 and CDR2 are LGHNA and YSLEER. CDR3 DNA sequence: TGCGCCAGCAGCCAAGATGAGGGAACTAATGAAAAACTGTTTTTT. This gives the protein CASSQDEGTNEKLFF.

V gene TRBV3-1 (or the pseudogene TRBV3-2) combines with J gene TRBJ1-5, with D unresolved. This CDR3 is 13 amino acids long. CDR1 and CDR2 from the germline V gene are LGHDT and YNNKEL (reference sequence). Trimming pared 1 base from V and 5 bases from J, leaving 6 bases between. The CDR3 DNA sequence: TGTGCCAGCAGCCAAGCCCGGTATCAGCCCCAGCATTTT. It translates to CASSQARYQPQHF.

This clone was detected only once. V and J are TRBV2 and TRBJ2-5, with D possibly matching TRBD2 (5 bases). Trimming pared 4 bases from V and 3 bases from J, leaving 18 bases between. This CDR3 contains 16 residues. Looked up from germline, CDR1 is SNHLY and CDR2 is FYNNEI. The CDR3 nucleotides are TGTGCCAGCAGTGTAGACCCCCGAGTCGGGGAAGAGACCCAGTACTTC. It specifies CASSVDPRVGEETQYF.

This clone was seen only a few times. This chain connects TRBV5-1 to TRBJ2-5; D might be TRBD1 (6 bases). This CDR3 is 14 amino acids long. The germline CDR1 and CDR2 sequences are SGHRS and YFSETQ. V lost 3 bases and J 5 bases, leaving 14 bases between the germline ends. The CDR3 sequence is CASSSQGPGETQYF. The CDR3, as DNA: TGCGCCAGCAGCTCTCAGGGGCCAGGGGAGACCCAGTACTTC.

This chain connects TRBV4-1 to TRBJ2-6; 9 positions agree with TRBD1. The CDR3 covers 16 residues. J gave up 3 bases and V 4 bases, and 4 bases lay outside the gene matches. Germline lookup yields CDR1 MGHRA and CDR2 YSYEKL. Here the CDR3 reads CASSPQGAGGANVLTF. The CDR3 region has the DNA TGCGCCAGCAGCCCACAGGGGGCCGGTGGGGCCAACGTCCTGACTTTC.

The rearrangement links TRBV19 to TRBJ2-3; the match to TRBD2 covers 7 bases. J gave up 2 bases and V 5 bases, and 7 bases lay outside the gene matches. Germline CDR1 and CDR2: LNHDA and SQIVND (reference sequence). CDR3 length: 15 amino acids. As DNA, the CDR3 is TGTGCCAGTAGTGCATCTAGCGGTTACACAGATACGCAGTATTTT. Protein product: CASSASSGYTDTQYF.

V usage is TRBV15 and J usage is TRBJ2-5; no clear D gene. The CDR3 is made up of 14 amino acids. V gave up 3 bases and J gave up 3 bases, with 11 bases separating them. Per the germline V gene, CDR1 is LNHNV and CDR2 is YYDKDF (reference sequence). The chain's CDR3 is CATSSFSAEETQYF. The CDR3 DNA sequence: TGTGCCACCAGCAGCTTCTCTGCGGAAGAGACCCAGTACTTC. The full variable domain, completed using reference TRBV15 and TRBJ2-5, is DAMVIQNPRYQVTQFGKPVTLSCSQTLNHNVMYWYQQKSSQAPKLLFHYYDKDFNNEADTPDNFQSRRPNTSFCFLDIRSPGLGDTAMYLCATSSFSAEETQYFGPGTRLLVL.

The V gene is TRBV25-1, the J gene TRBJ1-4; TRBD1 agrees at 7 bases. The CDR3 sequence is 14 residues long. After removal of 4 bases from V and 7 bases from J, the junction contained 6 bases not matched to a gene. Germline V CDR1 and CDR2: MGHDK, SYGVNS. CDR3 bases: TGTGCCAGCAGTGTGGGACAGAAACTTGAAAAACTGTTTTTT. Its protein product is CASSVGQKLEKLFF.

The rearrangement joins TRBV9 to TRBJ1-1; 9 nucleotides align to TRBD1. Trimming at V came to 4 bases and at J to 6 bases, leaving 10 bases not matched to a gene. The CDR3 contains 15 residues. Germline loops: CDR1 SGDLS, CDR2 YYNGEE. The CDR3 region has the DNA TGTGCCAGCAGCAGAGGCGCCGGGACAGGGTCTGAAGCTTTCTTT. Translated, it gives CASSRGAGTGSEAFF.

This clone was observed a single time. The CDR3 sequence is CASSFVESSYNSPLHF. Here the CDR3 DNA reads TGTGCCAGCAGCTTTGTGGAGAGCTCCTATAATTCACCCCTCCACTTT. The chain has TRBV5-5 and TRBJ1-6; D call uncertain. V was pared by 2 bases and J by 0 bases, with 9 bases between. CDR3 length: 16 residues. Per the germline V gene, CDR1 is SGHKS and CDR2 is YYEKEE (reference sequence).

The chain has TRBV6-5 and TRBJ2-2, with TRBD2 matching over 7 bases. This CDR3 is built from 15 residues. Trimming at V came to 5 bases and at J to 0 bases, leaving 3 bases not matched to a gene. Germline lookup yields CDR1 MNHEY and CDR2 SVGAGI. The CDR3 loop is CASSTGTTNTGELFF. Written as DNA, the CDR3 is TGTGCCAGCAGTACCGGGACTACGAACACCGGGGAGCTGTTTTTT.

The chain combines TRBV25-1 with TRBJ2-7; 9 bases match TRBD1. The junction had 7 bases not matched to a gene; V was cut back by 4 bases and J by 3 bases. CDR1 is MGHDK, CDR2 SYGVNS, per germline. The CDR3 extends over 15 amino acids. The CDR3 DNA reads as TGTGCCAGCAGTGCCACAGGGGGCTCGGTCTACGAGCAGTACTTC. Protein sequence: CASSATGGSVYEQYF.

The chain joins TRBV18 to TRBJ2-1; 7 bases match TRBD1. This CDR3 is 15 amino acids long. CDR1 is KGHSH, CDR2 LQKENI, per germline. Trimming at V came to 3 bases and at J to 5 bases, leaving 7 bases not matched to a gene. CDR3 amino acids: CASSPPGTANNEQFF. The CDR3, as DNA: TGTGCCAGCTCACCTCCGGGGACAGCAAACAATGAGCAGTTCTTC.

The chain couples TRBV4-1 to TRBJ1-1; tentative D call: TRBD1 (5 bases). The V and J ends lost 1 base and 4 bases respectively, with 10 bases between them. CDR3 length: 14 amino acids. The germline V gene encodes CDR1 MGHRA and CDR2 YSYEKL. CDR3 nucleotides: TGCGCCAGCAGCCAAGTTTTGGGGGGCACTGAAGCTTTCTTT. Translating gives CASSQVLGGTEAFF.

V and J are TRBV7-9 and TRBJ1-4; D unresolved. V was clipped by 0 bases and J by 6 bases, with 5 bases between them. CDR1 and CDR2 from the germline V gene are SEHNR and FQNEAQ (reference sequence). The CDR3 contains 13 residues. The CDR3: CASSLAFDEKLFF. The CDR3 DNA follows: TGTGCCAGCAGCTTAGCCTTTGATGAAAAACTGTTTTTT.